This T cell receptor (beta chain) was retrieved from a study of glioma-infiltrating T cells after dendritic cell vaccination. Some clones are missing from TCRdb's copy, which holds only in-frame ones; the method was immunoSEQ multiplex PCR. The table shows almost 90,000 clones, with roughly 80% occurring only once. The V gene's germline CDR1 is MNHEY and CDR2 SVGAGI. This CDR3 region has 14 residues. Trimming took 6 bases from V and 1 from J; bases not matched to a gene: 6. Time point specified: after dendritic cell vaccination, including at tumor progression/relapse. The sequencing used blood, collected after dendritic cell vaccination. The chain has TRBV6-5 and TRBJ2-7; 7 bases are a match to TRBD2. The sequence was collected from a human donor with glioblastoma. In DNA, the CDR3 is TGTGCCAGCAGGGGGCGCGGGGGATCCTACGAGCAGTACTTC. It is translated as CASRGRGGSYEQYF.